These 8 T cell receptor beta chains originate from one sample sequenced in a study of T cells in Graves' hyperthyroidism and ophthalmopathy. RNA transcripts yielded amplified TCR beta CDR3 regions. Primed by the HTBI set, a first-round RT-PCR was run on the TCR CDR3. TCRdb reprocessed the multiplex PCR reads via MiXCR and lists one record per CDR3 protein. Altogether 380,000 or so distinct CDR3 sequences are present, about 15% being singletons, with the ten largest covering 20% to 25%. The sequenced sample consisted of blood. The origin of the receptors is a woman between 25 and 40 years old with Graves' hyperthyroidism.

This chain joins TRBV10-3 and TRBJ1-4; D perhaps matches TRBD1 (6 bases). There are 15 residues in the CDR3. The V gene lost 4 bases and the J gene lost 5 bases, with 14 bases spanning the gap. Germline V CDR1 and CDR2: ENHRY, SYGVKD. The CDR3 here is CAISVNGGGNEKLFF. The CDR3 nucleotides are TGTGCCATCAGTGTTAACGGGGGGGGCAATGAAAAACTGTTTTTT.

This clonotype has ten or more counts. V is TRBV7-3 and J is TRBJ1-3, with D unresolved. Germline V gene lookup returns CDR1 SGHTA and CDR2 FQGTGA. The CDR3 has 14 amino acids. The V end lost 5 bases, the J end lost 3 bases, and 11 bases lay between the germline ends. For the CDR3, the DNA is TGTGCCAGCAGCCGTACGGGCAGTGGAAACACCATATATTTT. Protein sequence: CASSRTGSGNTIYF.

This clonotype was counted ten times or more. The chain joins TRBV9 to TRBJ2-7, with a possible D match to TRBD2 (6 bases). Germline CDR1 reads SGDLS; CDR2 reads YYNGEE. The length of the CDR3 is 14 residues. V was cut by 0 bases and J by 4 bases, with 11 bases left in between. In DNA form, the CDR3 reads TGTGCCAGCAGCGTAGCGGACGGGAGTTACGAGCAGTACTTC. It specifies CASSVADGSYEQYF.

The chain employs TRBV7-2 and TRBJ1-3, with 10 bases aligning to TRBD1. Germline CDR1 SGHTA, CDR2 FQGNSA. Germline trimming cut 10 bases from V and 4 bases from J; bases unmatched to any gene: 4. This CDR3 is built from 13 residues. The CDR3 spells CATATGGGNTIYF. The DNA for the CDR3 is TGTGCCACTGCGACAGGGGGCGGAAACACCATATATTTT. Supplemented by reference TRBV7-2 and TRBJ1-3, the full variable domain reads GAGVSQSPSNKVTEKGKDVELRCDPISGHTALYWYRQSLGQGLEFLIYFQGNSAPDKSGLPSDRFSAERTGGSVSTLTIQRTQQEDSAVYLCATATGGGNTIYFGEGSWLTVV.

This clonotype was seen at least ten times. The CDR3 is CASRPPTGVNTEAFF. The CDR3 DNA reads TGTGCCAGCAGACCGCCGACAGGGGTGAACACTGAAGCTTTCTTT. The chain carries TRBV6-1 and TRBJ1-1, with TRBD1 identical over 8 bases. The junction had 6 bases not matched to a gene; V was cut back by 6 bases and J by 0 bases. Germline V gene data show CDR1 as MNHNS and CDR2 as SASEGT. The CDR3 length is 15 residues.

This clonotype has more than one count but fewer than ten. The J gene is TRBJ1-6, the V gene TRBV6-1; no clear D gene. Germline V gene lookup returns CDR1 MNHNS and CDR2 SASEGT. Trimming removed 5 bases from V and 8 bases from J, with 7 bases in between. The CDR3 totals 12 residues. DNA of the CDR3: TGTGCCAGCAGTCATCCTGATTCACCCCTCCACTTT. Protein sequence: CASSHPDSPLHF.

This clonotype was seen a few times. The V call is TRBV2, the J call TRBJ2-3; no firm D call. Germline CDR1 and CDR2: SNHLY and FYNNEI. V dropped 3 bases and J dropped 0 bases, with 7 bases sitting between them. The CDR3 has 14 amino acids. The CDR3 DNA follows: TGTGCCAGCAGTGATCAGTCCAGCACAGATACGCAGTATTTT. It specifies CASSDQSSTDTQYF.

The V and J genes are TRBV7-6 and TRBJ2-5; TRBD2 matches 8 bases. Germline CDR1 is SGHVS and CDR2 is FNYEAQ. V was pared by 5 bases and J by 4 bases, with 6 bases of the junction left unmatched. The CDR3 is 14 amino acids. The CDR3 DNA is TGTGCCAGCAGCCGCCCGGGACTAGGAGAGACCCAGTACTTC. Its translation is CASSRPGLGETQYF.